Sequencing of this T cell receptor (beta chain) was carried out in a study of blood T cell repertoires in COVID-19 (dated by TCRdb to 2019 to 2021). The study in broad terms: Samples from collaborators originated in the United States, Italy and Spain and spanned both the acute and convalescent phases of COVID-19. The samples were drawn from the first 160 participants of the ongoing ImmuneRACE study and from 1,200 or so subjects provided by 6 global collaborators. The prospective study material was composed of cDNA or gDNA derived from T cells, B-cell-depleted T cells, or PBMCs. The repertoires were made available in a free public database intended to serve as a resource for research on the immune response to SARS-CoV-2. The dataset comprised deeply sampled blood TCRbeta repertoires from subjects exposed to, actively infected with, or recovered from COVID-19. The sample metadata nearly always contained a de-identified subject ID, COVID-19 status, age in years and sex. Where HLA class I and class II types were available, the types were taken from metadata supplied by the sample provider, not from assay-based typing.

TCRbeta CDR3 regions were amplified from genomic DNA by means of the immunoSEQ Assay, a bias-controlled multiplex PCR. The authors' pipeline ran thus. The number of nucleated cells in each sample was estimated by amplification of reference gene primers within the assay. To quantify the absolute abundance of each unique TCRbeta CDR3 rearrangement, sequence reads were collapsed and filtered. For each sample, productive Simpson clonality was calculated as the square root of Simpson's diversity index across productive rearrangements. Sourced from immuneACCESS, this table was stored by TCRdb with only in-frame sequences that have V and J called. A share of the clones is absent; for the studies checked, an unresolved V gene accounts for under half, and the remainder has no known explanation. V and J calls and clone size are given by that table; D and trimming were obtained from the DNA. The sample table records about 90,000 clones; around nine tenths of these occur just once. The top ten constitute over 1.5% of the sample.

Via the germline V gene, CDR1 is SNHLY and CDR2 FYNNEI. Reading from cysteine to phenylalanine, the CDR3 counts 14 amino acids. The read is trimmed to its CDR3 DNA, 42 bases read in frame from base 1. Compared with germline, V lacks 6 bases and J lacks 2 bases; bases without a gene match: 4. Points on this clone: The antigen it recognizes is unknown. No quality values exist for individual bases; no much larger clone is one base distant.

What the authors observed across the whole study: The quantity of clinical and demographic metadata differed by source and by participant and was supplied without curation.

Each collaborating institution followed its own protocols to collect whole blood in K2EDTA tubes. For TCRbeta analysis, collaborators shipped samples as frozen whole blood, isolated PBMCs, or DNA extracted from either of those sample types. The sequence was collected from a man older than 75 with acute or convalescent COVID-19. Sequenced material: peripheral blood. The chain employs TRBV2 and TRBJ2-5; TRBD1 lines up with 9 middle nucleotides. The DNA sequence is TGTGCCAGCAGGGGACAGGGATGGCAAGAGACCCAGTACTTC. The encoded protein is CASRGQGWQETQYF.